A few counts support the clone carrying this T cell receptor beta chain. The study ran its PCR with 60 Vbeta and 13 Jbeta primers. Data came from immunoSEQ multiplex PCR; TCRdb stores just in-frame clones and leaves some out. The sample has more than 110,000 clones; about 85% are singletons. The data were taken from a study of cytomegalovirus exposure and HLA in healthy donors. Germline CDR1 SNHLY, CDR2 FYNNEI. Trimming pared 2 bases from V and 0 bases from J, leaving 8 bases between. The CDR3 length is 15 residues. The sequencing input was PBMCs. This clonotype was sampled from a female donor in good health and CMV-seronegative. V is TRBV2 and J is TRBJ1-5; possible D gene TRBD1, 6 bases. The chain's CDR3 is CASSESRGSNQPQHF. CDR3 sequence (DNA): TGTGCCAGCAGTGAATCCAGGGGTAGCAATCAGCCCCAGCATTTT.